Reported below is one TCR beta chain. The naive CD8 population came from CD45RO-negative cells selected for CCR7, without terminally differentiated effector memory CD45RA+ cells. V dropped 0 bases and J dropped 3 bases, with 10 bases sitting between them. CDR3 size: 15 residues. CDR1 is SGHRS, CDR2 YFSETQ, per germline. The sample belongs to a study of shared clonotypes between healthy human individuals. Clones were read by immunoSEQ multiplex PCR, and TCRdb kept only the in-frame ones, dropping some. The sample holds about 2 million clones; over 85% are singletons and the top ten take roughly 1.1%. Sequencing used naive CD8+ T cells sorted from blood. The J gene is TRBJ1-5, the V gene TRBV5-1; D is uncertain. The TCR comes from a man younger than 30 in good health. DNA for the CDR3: TGCGCCAGCAGCTTGGTGGCAGGCCCCAATCAGCCCCAGCATTTT. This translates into CASSLVAGPNQPQHF.